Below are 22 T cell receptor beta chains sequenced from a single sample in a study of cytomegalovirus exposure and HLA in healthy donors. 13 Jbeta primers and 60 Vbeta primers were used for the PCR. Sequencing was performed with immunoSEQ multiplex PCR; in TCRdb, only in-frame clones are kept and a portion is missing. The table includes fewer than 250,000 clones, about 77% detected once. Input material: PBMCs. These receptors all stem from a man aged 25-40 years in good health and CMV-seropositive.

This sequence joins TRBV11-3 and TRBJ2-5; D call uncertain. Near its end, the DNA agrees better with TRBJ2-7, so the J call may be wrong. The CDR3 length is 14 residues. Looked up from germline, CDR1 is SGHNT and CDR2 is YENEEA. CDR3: CASSLGGIGYEQYF. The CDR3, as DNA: TGTGCCAGCAGCTTAGGCGGCATCGGCTACGAGCAGTACTTC.

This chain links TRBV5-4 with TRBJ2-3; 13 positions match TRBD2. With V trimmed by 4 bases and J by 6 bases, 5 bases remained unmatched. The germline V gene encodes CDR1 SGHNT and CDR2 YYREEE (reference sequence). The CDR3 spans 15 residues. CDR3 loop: CASSNKLAGGDTQYF. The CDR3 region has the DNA TGTGCCAGCAGCAACAAACTAGCGGGAGGGGATACGCAGTATTTT. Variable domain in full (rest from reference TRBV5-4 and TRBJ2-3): ETGVTQSPTHLIKTRGQQVTLRCSSQSGHNTVSWYQQALGQGPQFIFQYYREEENGRGNFPPRFSGLQFPNYSSELNVNALELDDSALYLCASSNKLAGGDTQYFGPGTRLTVL.

CDR3: CASSSPSGRAGANVLTF. Here the CDR3 DNA reads TGTGCCAGCAGTTCACCCAGCGGGAGAGCTGGGGCCAACGTCCTGACTTTC. This chain links TRBV28 with TRBJ2-6, with TRBD2 identical over 8 bases. V lost 4 bases to trimming and J lost 2 bases; unmatched junction nucleotides: 7. Germline V lookup: CDR1 MDHEN, CDR2 SYDVKM. This CDR3 comprises 17 residues.

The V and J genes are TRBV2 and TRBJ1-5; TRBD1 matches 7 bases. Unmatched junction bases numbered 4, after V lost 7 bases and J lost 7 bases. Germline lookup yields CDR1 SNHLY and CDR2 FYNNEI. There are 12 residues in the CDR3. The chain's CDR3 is CASTRGEQPQHF. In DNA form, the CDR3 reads TGTGCCAGCACCAGGGGGGAACAGCCCCAGCATTTT.

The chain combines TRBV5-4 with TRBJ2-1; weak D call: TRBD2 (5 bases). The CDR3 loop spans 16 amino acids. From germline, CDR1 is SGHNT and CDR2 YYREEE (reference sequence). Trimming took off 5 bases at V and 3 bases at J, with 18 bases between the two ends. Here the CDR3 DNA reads TGTGCCAGCAGTTCCGGCGTAGACTACCGCTACAATGAGCAGTTCTTC. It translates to CASSSGVDYRYNEQFF.

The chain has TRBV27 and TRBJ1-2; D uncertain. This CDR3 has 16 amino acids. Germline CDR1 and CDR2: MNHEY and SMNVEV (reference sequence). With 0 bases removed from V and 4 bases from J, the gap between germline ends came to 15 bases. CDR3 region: CASSLSGTPYPYGYTF. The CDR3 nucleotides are TGTGCCAGCAGTTTATCGGGCACGCCCTATCCCTATGGCTACACCTTC.

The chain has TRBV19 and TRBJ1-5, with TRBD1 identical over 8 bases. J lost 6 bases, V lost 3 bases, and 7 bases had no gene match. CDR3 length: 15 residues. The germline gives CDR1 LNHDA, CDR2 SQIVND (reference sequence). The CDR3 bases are TGTGCCAGTAGTATTGCGCAGGGGGCTTTTCAGCCCCAGCATTTT. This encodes CASSIAQGAFQPQHF.

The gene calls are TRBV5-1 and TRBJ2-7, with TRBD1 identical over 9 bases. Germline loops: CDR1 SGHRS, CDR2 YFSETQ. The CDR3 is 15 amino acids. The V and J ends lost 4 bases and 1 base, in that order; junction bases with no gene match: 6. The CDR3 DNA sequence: TGCGCCAGCAGCGGATGGACAGGGGAATCCTACGAGCAGTACTTC. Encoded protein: CASSGWTGESYEQYF.

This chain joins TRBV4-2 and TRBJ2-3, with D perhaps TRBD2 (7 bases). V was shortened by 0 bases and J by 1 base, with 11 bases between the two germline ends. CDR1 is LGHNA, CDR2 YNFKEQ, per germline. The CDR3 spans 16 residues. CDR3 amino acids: CASSQEGGAGTDTQYF. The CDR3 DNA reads TGTGCCAGCAGCCAAGAGGGGGGGGCCGGCACAGATACGCAGTATTTT.

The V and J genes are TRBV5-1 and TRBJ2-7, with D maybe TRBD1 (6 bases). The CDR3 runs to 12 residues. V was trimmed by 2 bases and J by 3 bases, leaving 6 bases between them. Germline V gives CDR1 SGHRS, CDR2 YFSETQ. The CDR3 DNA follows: TGCGCCAGCAGCTTCAGGGGCTACGAGCAGTACTTC. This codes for CASSFRGYEQYF.

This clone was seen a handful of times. The CDR3 nucleotides read TGTGCCAGTACGTTGGGCAGAACCTCCGGGGAGCTGTTTTTT. Its protein product is CASTLGRTSGELFF. This chain uses TRBV19 with TRBJ2-2, with unresolved D. Germline assignment: CDR1 LNHDA and CDR2 SQIVND (reference sequence). This CDR3 is built from 14 residues. Trimming pared 7 bases from V and 6 bases from J, leaving 15 bases between.

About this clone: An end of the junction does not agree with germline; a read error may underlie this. CDR3 in DNA: TGTTCCAGTAGCGTTCCGAAGGGGGCCTACAATGAGCAGTTCTTC. This encodes CSSSVPKGAYNEQFF. The chain links TRBV7-9 to TRBJ2-1; tentatively, D is TRBD1 (6 bases). The length of the CDR3 is 15 residues. CDR1 and CDR2 from the germline V gene are SEHNR and FQNEAQ (reference sequence).

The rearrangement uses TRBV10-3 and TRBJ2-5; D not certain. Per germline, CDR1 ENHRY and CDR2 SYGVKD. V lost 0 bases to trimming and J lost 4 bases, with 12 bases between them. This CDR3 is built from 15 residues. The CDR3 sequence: CAISESLDSAETQYF. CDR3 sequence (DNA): TGTGCCATCAGTGAGTCTCTCGACTCAGCAGAGACCCAGTACTTC.

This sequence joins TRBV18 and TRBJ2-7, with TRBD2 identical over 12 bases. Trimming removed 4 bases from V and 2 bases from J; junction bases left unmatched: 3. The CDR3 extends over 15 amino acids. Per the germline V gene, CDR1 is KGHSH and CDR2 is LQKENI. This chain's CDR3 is CASSRGLAGTYEQYF. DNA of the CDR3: TGTGCCAGCTCACGAGGACTAGCGGGGACCTACGAGCAGTACTTC.

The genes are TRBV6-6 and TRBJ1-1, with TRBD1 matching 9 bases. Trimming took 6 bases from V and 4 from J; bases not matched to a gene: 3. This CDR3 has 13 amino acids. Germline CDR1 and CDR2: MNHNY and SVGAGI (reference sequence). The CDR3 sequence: CASRQGAVTEAFF. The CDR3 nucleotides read TGTGCCAGCAGACAGGGGGCGGTCACTGAAGCTTTCTTT.

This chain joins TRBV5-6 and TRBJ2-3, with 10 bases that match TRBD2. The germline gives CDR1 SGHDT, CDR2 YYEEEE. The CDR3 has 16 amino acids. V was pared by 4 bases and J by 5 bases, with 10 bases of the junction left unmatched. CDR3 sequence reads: CASSLSGGAFVDTQYF. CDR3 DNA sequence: TGTGCCAGCAGCCTGAGCGGGGGGGCCTTTGTAGATACGCAGTATTTT.

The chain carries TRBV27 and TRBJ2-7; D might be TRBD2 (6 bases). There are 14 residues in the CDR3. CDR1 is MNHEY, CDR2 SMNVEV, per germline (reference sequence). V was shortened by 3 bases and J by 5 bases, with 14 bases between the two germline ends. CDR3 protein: CASSLGGVLNEQYF. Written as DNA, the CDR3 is TGTGCCAGCAGTTTGGGCGGGGTACTCAACGAGCAGTACTTC.

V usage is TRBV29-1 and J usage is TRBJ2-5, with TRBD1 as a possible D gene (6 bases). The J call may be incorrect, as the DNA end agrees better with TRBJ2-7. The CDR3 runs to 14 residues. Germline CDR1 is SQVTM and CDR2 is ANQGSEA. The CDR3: CSVEGRGPSYEQYF. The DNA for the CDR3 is TGCAGCGTTGAAGGCAGGGGACCATCCTACGAGCAGTACTTC.

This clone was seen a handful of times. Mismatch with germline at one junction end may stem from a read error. CDR3 sequence reads: CASSSLGLDSETQYF. CDR3 nucleotides: TGTGCTAGCAGCTCCTTGGGACTAGATAGCGAGACCCAGTACTTC. J is TRBJ2-5 and V is TRBV7-7, with 8 bases that match TRBD2. Germline V gene data show CDR1 as SSHAT and CDR2 as FNYEAQ (reference sequence). The CDR3 loop spans 15 amino acids.

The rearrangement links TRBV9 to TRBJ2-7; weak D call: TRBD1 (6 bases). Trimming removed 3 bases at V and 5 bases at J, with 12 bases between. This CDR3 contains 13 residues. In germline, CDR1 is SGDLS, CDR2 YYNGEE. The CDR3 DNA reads TGTGCCAGCAGCGCCCAGGGGATCGACGAGCAGTACTTC. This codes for CASSAQGIDEQYF.

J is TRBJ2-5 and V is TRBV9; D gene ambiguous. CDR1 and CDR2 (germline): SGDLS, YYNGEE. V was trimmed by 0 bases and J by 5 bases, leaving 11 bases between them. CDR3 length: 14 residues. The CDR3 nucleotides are TGTGCCAGCAGCGTAGGTAGTCCCGGGGAGACCCAGTACTTC. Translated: CASSVGSPGETQYF.

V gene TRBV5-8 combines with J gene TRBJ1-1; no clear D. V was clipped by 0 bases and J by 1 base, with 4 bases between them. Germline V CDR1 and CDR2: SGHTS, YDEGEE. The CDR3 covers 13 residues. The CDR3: CASSLGANTEAFF. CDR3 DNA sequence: TGTGCCAGCAGCTTGGGGGCGAACACTGAAGCTTTCTTT.